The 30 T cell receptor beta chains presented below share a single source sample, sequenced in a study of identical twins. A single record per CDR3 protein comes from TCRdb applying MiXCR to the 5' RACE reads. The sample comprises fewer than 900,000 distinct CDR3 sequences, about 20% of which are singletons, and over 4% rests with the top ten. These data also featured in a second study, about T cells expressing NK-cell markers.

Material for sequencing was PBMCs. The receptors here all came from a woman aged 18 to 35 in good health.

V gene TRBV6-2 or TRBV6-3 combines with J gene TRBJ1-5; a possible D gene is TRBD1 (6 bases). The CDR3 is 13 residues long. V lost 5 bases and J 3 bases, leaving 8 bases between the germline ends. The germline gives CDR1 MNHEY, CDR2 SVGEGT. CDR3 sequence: CASSDRLNQPQHF. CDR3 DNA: TGTGCCAGCAGTGACAGGCTCAATCAGCCCCAGCATTTT.

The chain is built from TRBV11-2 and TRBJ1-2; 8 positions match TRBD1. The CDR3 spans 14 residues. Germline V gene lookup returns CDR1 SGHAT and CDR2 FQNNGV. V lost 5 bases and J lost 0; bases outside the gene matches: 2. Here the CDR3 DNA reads TGTGCCAGCAGCACGGACAGGGCTAACTATGGCTACACCTTC. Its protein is CASSTDRANYGYTF.

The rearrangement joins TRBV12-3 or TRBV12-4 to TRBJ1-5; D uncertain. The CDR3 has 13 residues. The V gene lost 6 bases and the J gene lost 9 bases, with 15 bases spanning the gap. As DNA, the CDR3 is TGTGCCAGCAGAGGACGTGGGGATGGGCCCCAGCATTTT. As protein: CASRGRGDGPQHF.

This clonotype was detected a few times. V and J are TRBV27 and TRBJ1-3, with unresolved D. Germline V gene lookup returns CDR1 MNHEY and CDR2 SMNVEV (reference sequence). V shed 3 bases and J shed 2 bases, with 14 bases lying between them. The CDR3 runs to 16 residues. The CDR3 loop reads CASSFSAQHTGNTIYF. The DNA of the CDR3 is TGTGCCAGCAGTTTCTCCGCTCAACATACTGGAAACACCATATATTTT.

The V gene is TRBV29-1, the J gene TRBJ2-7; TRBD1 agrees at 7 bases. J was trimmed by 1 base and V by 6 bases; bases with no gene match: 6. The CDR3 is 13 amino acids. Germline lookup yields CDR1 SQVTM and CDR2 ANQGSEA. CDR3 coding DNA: TGCAGCGTAGTCACAGGGGAATCCTACGAGCAGTACTTC. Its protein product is CSVVTGESYEQYF.

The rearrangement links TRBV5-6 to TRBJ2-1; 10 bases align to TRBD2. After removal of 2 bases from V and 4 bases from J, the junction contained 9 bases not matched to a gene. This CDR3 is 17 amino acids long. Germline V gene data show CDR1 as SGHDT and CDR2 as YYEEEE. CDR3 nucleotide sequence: TGTGCCAGCAGCTTATTTGGGACTAGCGTAAATTACAATGAGCAGTTCTTC. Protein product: CASSLFGTSVNYNEQFF.

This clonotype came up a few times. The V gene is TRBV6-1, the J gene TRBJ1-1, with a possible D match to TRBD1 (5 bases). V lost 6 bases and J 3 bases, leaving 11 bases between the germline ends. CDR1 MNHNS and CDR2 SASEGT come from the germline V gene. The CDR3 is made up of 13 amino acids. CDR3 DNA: TGTGCCAGCAGGGCGGGACCCTACACTGAAGCTTTCTTT. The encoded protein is CASRAGPYTEAFF.

The CDR3 sequence: CASSYPGLAPGANEQFF. The CDR3 bases are TGTGCCAGCAGCTACCCGGGACTAGCGCCCGGCGCCAATGAGCAGTTCTTC. This chain connects TRBV5-4 to TRBJ2-1; TRBD2 matches 10 bases. The V gene's germline CDR1 is SGHNT and CDR2 YYREEE (reference sequence). This CDR3 is built from 17 residues. V lost 3 bases, J lost 6 bases, and 12 bases stayed unmatched.

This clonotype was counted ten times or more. This CDR3 is CSVVPNRYPNYGYTF. The CDR3 DNA reads TGCAGCGTTGTCCCTAACAGATACCCTAACTATGGCTACACCTTC. This sequence joins TRBV29-1 and TRBJ1-2; D call uncertain. This CDR3 has 15 amino acids. CDR1 is SQVTM and CDR2 is ANQGSEA in the germline V gene. The V and J ends lost 4 bases and 0 bases respectively, with 15 bases between them.

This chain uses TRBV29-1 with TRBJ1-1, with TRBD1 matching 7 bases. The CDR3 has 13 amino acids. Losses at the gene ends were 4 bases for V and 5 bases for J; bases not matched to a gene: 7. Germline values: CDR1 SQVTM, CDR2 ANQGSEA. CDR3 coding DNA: TGCAGCGTTGGCCGGGACAGCGGGACTGAAGCTTTCTTT. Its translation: CSVGRDSGTEAFF.

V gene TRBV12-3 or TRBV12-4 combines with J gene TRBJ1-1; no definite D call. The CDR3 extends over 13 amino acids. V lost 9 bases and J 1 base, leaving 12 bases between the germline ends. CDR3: CASTQFGNTEAFF. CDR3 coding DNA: TGTGCCAGTACCCAATTTGGGAACACTGAAGCTTTCTTT.

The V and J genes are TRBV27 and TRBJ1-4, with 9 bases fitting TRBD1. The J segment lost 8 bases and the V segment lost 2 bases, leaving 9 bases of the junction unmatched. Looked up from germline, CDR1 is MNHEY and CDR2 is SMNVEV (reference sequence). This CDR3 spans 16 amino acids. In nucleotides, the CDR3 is TGTGCCAGCAGTTTAGGTCTGGGACAGGGTTCAGAAAAACTGTTTTTT. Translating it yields CASSLGLGQGSEKLFF.

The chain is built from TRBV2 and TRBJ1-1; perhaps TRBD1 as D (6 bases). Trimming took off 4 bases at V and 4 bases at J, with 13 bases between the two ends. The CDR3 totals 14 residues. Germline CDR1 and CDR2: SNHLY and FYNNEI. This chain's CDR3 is CASSGEGVATEAFF. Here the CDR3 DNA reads TGTGCCAGCAGTGGGGAGGGGGTCGCCACTGAAGCTTTCTTT.

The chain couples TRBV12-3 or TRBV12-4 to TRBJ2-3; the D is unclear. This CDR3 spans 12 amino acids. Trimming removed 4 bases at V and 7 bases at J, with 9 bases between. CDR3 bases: TGTGCCAGCAGTTATTCGAGCCATACGCAGTATTTT. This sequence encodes CASSYSSHTQYF.

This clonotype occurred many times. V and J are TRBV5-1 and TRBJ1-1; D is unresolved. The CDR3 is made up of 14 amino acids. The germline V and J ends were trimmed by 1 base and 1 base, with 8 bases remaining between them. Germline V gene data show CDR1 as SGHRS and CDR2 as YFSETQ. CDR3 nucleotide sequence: TGCGCCAGCAGCTTGTCCGACACGAACACTGAAGCTTTCTTT. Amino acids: CASSLSDTNTEAFF.

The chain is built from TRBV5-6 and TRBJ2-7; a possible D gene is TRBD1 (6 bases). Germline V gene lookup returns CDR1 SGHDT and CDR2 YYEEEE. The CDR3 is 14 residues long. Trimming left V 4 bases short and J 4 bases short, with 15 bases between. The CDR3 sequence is CASSRTESVYEQYF. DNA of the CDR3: TGTGCCAGCAGCAGGACAGAGTCCGTGTACGAGCAGTACTTC. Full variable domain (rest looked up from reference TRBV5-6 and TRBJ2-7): DAGVTQSPTHLIKTRGQQVTLRCSPKSGHDTVSWYQQALGQGPQFIFQYYEEEERQRGNFPDRFSGHQFPNYSSELNVNALLLGDSALYLCASSRTESVYEQYFGPGTRLTVT.

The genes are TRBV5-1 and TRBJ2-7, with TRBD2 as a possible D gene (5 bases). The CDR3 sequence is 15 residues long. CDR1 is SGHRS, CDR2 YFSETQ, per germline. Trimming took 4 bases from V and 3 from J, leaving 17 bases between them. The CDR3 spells CASSRGPGKSYEQYF. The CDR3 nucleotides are TGCGCCAGCAGCCGGGGTCCGGGGAAGAGCTACGAGCAGTACTTC.

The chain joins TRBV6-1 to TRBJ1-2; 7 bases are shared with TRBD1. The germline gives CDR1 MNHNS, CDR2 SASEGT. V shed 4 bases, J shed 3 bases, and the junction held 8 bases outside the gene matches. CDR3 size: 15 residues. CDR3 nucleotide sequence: TGTGCCAGCAGTGGGGGCCAGGGGGTGGACTATGGCTACACCTTC. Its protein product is CASSGGQGVDYGYTF.

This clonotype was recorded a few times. CDR3 bases: TGCAGTGCTAGAGGACTTACCAATGAGCAGTTCTTC. Encoded protein: CSARGLTNEQFF. The rearrangement uses TRBV20-1 and TRBJ2-1; no clear D. V was shortened by 1 base and J by 6 bases, with 7 bases between the two germline ends. This CDR3 spans 12 amino acids. Germline lookup yields CDR1 DFQATT and CDR2 SNEGSKA (reference sequence).

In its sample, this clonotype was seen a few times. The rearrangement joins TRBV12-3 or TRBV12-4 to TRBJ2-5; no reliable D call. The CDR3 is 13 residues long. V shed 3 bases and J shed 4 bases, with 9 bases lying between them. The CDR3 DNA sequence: TGTGCCAGCAGTTTTATAGCCGTAGAGACCCAGTACTTC. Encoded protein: CASSFIAVETQYF.

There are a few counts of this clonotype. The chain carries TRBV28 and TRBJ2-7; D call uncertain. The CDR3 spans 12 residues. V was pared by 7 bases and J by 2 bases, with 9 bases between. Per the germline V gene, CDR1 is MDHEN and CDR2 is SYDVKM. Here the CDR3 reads CASIGRTYEQYF. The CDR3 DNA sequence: TGTGCCAGCATTGGGCGGACCTACGAGCAGTACTTC.

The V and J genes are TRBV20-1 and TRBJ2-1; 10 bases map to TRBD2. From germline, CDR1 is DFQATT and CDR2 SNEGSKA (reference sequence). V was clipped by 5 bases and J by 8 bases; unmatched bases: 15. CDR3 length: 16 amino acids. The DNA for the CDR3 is TGCAGTGCTCTTGGGACTAGCGATGGTTTGGACCATGAGCAGTTCTTC. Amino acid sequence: CSALGTSDGLDHEQFF.

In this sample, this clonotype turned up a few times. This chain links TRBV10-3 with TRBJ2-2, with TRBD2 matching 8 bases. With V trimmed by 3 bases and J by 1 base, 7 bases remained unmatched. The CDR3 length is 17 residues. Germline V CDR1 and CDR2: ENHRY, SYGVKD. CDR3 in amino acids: CAISDPAAGGNTGELFF. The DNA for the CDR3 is TGTGCCATCAGTGACCCCGCGGCGGGGGGGAACACCGGGGAGCTGTTTTTT.

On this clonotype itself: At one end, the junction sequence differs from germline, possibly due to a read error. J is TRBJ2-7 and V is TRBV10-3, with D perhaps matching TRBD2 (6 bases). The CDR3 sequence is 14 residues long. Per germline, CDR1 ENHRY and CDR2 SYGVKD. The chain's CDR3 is CAISESKRWRDHEF. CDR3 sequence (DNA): TGTGCCATCAGTGAGTCGAAGAGGTGGCGGGACCATGAATTC.

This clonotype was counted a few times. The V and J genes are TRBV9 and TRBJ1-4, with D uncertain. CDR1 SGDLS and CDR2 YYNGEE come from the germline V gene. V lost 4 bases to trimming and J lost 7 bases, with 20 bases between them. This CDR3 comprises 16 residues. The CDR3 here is CASSPRPEGRGEKLFF. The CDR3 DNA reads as TGTGCCAGCAGCCCCCGACCTGAGGGTCGTGGTGAAAAACTGTTTTTT.

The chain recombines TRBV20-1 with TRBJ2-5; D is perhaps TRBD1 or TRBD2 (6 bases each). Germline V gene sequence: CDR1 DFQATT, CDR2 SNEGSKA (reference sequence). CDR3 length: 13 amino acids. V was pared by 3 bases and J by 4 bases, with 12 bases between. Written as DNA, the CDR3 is TGCAGTGCTAGTGACAGGAGGGGAGAGACCCAGTACTTC. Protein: CSASDRRGETQYF.

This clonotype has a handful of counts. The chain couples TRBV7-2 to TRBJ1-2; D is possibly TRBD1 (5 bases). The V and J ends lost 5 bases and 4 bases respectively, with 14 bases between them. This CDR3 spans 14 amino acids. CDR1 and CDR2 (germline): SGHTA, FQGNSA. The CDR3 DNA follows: TGTGCCAGCAGCCGGGACGGGCCCCCCTATGGCTACACCTTC. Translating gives CASSRDGPPYGYTF.

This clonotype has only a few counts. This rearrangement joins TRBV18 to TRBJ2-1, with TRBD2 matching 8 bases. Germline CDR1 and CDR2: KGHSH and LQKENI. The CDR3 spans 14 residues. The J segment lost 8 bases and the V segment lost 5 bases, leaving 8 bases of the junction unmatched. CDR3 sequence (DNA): TGTGCCAGCTCAGGCGCCGCGGGAGGATATGAGCAGTTCTTC. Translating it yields CASSGAAGGYEQFF.

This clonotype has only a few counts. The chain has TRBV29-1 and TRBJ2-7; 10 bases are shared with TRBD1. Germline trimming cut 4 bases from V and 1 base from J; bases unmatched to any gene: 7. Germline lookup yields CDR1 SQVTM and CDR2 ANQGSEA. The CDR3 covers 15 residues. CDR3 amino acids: CSVGLSGQGSYEQYF. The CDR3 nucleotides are TGCAGCGTTGGATTGTCGGGACAGGGGTCCTACGAGCAGTACTTC.

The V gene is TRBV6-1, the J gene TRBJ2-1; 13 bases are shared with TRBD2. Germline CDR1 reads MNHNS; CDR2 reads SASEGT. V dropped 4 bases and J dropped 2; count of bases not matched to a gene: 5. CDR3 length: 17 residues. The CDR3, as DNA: TGTGCCAGCAGTGGATTGACTAGCGGGGGGACCTACAATGAGCAGTTCTTC. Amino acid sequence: CASSGLTSGGTYNEQFF.